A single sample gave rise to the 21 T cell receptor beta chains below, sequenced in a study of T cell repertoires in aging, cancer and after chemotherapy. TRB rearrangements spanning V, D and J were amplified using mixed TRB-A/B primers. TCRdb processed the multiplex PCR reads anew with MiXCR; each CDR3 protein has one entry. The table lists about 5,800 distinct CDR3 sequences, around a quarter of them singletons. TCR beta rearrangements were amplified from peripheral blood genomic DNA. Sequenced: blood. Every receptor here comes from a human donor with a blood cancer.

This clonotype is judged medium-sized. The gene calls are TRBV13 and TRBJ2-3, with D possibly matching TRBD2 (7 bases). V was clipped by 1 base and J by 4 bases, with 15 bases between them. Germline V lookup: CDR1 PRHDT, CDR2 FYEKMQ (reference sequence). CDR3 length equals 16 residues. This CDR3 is CASSLVGGGPADTQYF. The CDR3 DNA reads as TGTGCCAGCAGCTTAGTTGGGGGGGGGCCCGCAGATACGCAGTATTTT.

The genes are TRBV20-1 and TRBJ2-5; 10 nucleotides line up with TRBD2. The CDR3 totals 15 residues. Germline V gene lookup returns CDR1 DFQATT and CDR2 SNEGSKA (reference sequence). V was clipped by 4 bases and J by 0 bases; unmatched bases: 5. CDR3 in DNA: TGCAGTGCTAAAGGACTAGCGGTAAACCAAGAGACCCAGTACTTC. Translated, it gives CSAKGLAVNQETQYF.

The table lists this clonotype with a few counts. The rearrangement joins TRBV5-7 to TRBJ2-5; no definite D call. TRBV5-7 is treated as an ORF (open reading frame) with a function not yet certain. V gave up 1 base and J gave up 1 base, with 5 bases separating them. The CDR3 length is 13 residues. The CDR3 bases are TGTGCCAGCAGCTTGTGGATCCAAGAGACCCAGTACTTC. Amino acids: CASSLWIQETQYF.

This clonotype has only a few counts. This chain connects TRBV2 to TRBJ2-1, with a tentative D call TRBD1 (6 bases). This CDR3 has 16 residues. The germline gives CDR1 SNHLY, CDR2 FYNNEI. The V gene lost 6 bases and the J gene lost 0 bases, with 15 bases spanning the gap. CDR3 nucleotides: TGTGCCAGCAGCTCGCAGGGGAAGAGCTCCTACAATGAGCAGTTCTTC. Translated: CASSSQGKSSYNEQFF. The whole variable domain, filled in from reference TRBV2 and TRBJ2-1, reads EPEVTQTPSHQVTQMGQEVILRCVPISNHLYFYWYRQILGQKVEFLVSFYNNEISEKSEIFDDQFSVERPDGSNFTLKIRSTKLEDSAMYFCASSSQGKSSYNEQFFGPGTRLTVL.

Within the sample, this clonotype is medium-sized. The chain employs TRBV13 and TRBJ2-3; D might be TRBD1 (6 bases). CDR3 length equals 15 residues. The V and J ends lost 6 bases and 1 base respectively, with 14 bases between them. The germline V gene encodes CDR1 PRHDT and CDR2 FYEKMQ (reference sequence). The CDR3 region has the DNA TGTGCCAGCAGTTCTAGGGCAGGGGGCACAGATACGCAGTATTTT. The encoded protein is CASSSRAGGTDTQYF.

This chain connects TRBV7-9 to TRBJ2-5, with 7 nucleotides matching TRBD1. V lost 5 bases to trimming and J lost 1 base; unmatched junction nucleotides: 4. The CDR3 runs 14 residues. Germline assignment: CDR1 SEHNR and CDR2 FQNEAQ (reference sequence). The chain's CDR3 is CASSPGQSQETQYF. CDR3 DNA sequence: TGTGCCAGCAGCCCGGGACAGAGCCAAGAGACCCAGTACTTC.

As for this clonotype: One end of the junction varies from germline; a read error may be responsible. The CDR3 region is CAISFRQGSGELFF. For the CDR3, the DNA is TGCGCCATCAGCTTTCGACAGGGGTCCGGGGAGCTGTTTTTT. The V call is TRBV5-1, the J call TRBJ2-2; 8 bases fit TRBD1. The CDR3 covers 14 residues. Per the germline V gene, CDR1 is SGHRS and CDR2 is YFSETQ.

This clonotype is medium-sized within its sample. As DNA, the CDR3 is TGTGCCAGCAGCTTATCTGGACAGGGAATCGAAAAACTGTTTTTT. The encoded protein is CASSLSGQGIEKLFF. V usage is TRBV5-6 and J usage is TRBJ1-4, with 8 positions matching TRBD1. Germline CDR1 is SGHDT and CDR2 is YYEEEE. V shed 2 bases and J 8 bases; nucleotides not matched to a gene: 8. The CDR3 consists of 15 residues.

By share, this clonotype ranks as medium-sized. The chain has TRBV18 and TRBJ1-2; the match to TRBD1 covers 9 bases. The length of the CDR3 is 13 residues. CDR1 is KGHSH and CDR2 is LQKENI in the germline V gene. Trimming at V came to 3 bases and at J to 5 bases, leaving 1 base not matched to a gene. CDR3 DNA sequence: TGTGCCAGCTCACCGGACAGGGGTTATGGCTACACCTTC. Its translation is CASSPDRGYGYTF.

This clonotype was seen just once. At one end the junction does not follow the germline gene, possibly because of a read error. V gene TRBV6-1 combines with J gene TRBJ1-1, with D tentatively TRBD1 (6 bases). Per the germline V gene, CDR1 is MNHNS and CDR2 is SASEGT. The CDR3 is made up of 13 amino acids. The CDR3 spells CASIDGQNTEALF. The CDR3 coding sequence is TGTGCCAGCATCGACGGACAGAACACTGAAGCTCTCTTT.

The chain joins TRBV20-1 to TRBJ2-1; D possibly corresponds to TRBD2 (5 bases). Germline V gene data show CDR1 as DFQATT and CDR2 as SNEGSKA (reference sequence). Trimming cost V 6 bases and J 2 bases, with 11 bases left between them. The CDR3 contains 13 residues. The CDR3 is CSAQRVPYNEQFF. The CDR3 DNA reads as TGCAGTGCCCAGAGGGTTCCCTACAATGAGCAGTTCTTC.

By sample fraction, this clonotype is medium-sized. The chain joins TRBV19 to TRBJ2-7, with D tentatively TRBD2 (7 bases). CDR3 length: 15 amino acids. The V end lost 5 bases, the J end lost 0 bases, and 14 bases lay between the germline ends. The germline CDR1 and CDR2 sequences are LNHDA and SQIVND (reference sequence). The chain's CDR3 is CASSPPGGYSYEQYF. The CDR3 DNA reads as TGTGCCAGTAGTCCTCCGGGGGGCTACTCCTACGAGCAGTACTTC.

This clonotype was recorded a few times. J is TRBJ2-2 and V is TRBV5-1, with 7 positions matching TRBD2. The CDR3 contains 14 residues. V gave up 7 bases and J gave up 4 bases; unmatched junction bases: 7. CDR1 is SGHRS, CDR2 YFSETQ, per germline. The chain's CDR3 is CASRGSGSTGELFF. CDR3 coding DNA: TGCGCCAGCCGCGGGAGCGGTAGCACCGGGGAGCTGTTTTTT.

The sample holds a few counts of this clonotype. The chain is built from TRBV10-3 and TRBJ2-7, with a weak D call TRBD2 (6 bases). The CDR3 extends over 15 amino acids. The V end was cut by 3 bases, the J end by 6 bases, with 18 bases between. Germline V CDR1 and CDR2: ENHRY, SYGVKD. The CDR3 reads CAISDSRLGNVEQYF. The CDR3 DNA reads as TGTGCCATCAGTGACTCGAGACTAGGTAACGTCGAGCAGTACTTC.

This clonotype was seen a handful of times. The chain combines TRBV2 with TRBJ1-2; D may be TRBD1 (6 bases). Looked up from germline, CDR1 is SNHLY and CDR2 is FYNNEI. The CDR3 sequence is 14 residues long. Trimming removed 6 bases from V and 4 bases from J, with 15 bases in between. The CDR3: CASRIQTGAYGYTF. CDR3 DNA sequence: TGTGCCAGCAGAATTCAGACAGGAGCCTATGGCTACACCTTC.

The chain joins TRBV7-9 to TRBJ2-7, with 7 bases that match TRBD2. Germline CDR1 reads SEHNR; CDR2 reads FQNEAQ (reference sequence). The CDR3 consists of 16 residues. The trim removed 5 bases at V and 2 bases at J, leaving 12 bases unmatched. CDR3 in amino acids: CASSGWPSGATYEQYF. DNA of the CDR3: TGTGCCAGCAGCGGGTGGCCCAGCGGGGCTACCTACGAGCAGTACTTC.

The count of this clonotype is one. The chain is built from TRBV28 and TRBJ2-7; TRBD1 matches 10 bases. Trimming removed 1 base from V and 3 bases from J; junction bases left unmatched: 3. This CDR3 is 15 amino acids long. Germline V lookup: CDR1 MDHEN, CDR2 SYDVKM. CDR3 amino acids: CASSLSGQGNYEQYF. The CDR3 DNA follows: TGTGCCAGCAGTTTATCGGGACAGGGGAACTACGAGCAGTACTTC.

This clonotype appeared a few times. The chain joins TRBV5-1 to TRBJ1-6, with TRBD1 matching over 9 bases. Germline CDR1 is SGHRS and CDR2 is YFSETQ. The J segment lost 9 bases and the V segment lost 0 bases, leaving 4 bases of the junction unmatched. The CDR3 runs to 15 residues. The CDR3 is CASSLAVTGGSPLHF. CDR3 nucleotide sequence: TGCGCCAGCAGCTTGGCCGTGACAGGGGGTTCACCCCTCCACTTT. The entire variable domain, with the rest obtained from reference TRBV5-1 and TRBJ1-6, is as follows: KAGVTQTPRYLIKTRGQQVTLSCSPISGHRSVSWYQQTPGQGLQFLFEYFSETQRNKGNFPGRFSGRQFSNSRSEMNVSTLELGDSALYLCASSLAVTGGSPLHFGNGTRLTVT.

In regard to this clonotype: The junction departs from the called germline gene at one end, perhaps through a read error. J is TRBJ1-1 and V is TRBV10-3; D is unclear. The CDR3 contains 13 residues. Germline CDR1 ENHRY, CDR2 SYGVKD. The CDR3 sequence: CAISDWANTEALF. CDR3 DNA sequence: TGTGCCATCAGTGATTGGGCCAACACTGAAGCTTTATTT.

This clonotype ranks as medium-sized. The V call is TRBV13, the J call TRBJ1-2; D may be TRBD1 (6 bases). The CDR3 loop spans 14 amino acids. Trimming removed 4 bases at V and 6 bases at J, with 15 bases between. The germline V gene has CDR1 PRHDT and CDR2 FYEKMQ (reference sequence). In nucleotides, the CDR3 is TGTGCCAGCAGCTCCATGAGGGGGGCGGATGGCTACACCTTC. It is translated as CASSSMRGADGYTF.

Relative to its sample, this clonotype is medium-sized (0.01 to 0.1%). The CDR3 loop is CASRRRDNQPQHF. DNA of the CDR3: TGTGCCAGCAGGAGGAGGGACAATCAGCCCCAGCATTTT. The V gene is TRBV6-5, the J gene TRBJ1-5; D unclear. Trimming removed 6 bases at V and 3 bases at J, with 9 bases between. There are 13 residues in the CDR3. Germline CDR1 and CDR2: MNHEY and SVGAGI.